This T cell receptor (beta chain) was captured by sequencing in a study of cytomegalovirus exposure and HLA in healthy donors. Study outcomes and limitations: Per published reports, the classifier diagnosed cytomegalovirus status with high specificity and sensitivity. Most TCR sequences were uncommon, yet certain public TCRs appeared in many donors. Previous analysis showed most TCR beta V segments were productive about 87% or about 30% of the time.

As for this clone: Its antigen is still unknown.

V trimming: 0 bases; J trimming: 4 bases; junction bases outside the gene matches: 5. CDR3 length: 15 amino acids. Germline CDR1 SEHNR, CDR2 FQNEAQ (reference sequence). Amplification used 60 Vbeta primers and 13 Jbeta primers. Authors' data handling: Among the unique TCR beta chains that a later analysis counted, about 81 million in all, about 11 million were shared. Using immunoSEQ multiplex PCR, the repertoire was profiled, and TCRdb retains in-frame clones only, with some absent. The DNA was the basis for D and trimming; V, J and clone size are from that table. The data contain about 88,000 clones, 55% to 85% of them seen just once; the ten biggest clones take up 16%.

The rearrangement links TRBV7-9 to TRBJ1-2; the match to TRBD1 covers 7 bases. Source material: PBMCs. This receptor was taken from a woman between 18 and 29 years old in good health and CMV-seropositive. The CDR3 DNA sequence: TGTGCCAGCAGCTTAGCGCTCGGGACAGCCTATGGCTACACCTTC. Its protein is CASSLALGTAYGYTF.